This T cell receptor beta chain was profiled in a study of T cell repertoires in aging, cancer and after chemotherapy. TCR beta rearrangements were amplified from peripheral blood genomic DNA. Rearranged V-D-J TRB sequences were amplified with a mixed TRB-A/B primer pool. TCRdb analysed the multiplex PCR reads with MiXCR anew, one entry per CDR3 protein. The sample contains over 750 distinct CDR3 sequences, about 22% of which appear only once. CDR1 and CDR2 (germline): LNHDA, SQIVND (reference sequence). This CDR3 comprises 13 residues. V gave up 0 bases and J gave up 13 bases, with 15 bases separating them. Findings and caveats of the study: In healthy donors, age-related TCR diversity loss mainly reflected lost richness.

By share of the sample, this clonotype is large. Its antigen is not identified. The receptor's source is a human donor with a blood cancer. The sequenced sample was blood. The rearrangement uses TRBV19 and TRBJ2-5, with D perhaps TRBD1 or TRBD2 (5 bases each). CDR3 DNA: TGTGCCAGTAGTATAGAGCACGTGGGGGTCCGGTACTTC. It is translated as CASSIEHVGVRYF.